This TCR beta chain was sequenced in a study of blood T cell repertoires in COVID-19 (dated by TCRdb to between 2020 and 2021). For the study in its entirety: Collaborator samples came from the United States, Italy and Spain and covered acute and convalescent phases of COVID-19. The material from the prospective study consisted of cDNA or gDNA derived from T cells, B-cell-depleted T cells, or PBMCs. Deeply sampled blood TCRbeta repertoires from subjects exposed to, actively infected with, or recovered from COVID-19 were included in the dataset. A freely available public database, intended as a resource for researchers studying the immune response to SARS-CoV-2, is where the repertoires were released. The samples were drawn from the first 160 participants of the ongoing ImmuneRACE study and from 950 to 1,500 subjects provided by 6 global collaborators. The sample metadata nearly always contained a de-identified subject ID, COVID-19 status, age in years and sex. Where available, HLA class I and class II types were taken from metadata supplied by the sample provider and were not determined by assay-based typing. What the research found in general, with its limitations: The quantity of clinical and demographic metadata differed by source and by participant and was supplied without curation.

This clone has only a few counts. Its antigen specificity is not known. No clone much larger than this one lies a single base away; base qualities are absent. The immunoSEQ Assay, a bias-controlled multiplex PCR, was used to amplify TCRbeta CDR3 regions from genomic DNA. As for the authors' bioinformatics: The number of nucleated cells in each sample was estimated by amplification of reference gene primers within the assay. Sequence reads were collapsed and filtered to measure the absolute abundance of every unique TCRbeta CDR3 rearrangement. For each sample, productive Simpson clonality was calculated as the square root of Simpson's diversity index over productive rearrangements. The source is immuneACCESS, and TCRdb retained only in-frame sequences with V and J called. Part of the clones is not carried over; for the studies checked, unresolved V genes explain less than half of this, and the remainder is unexplained. V and J calls and clone size come straight from that table; D and trimming were deduced from the DNA. For this sample the table gives 200,000 to 250,000 clones, of which about nine tenths were detected only once. The ten top clones hold roughly 4.5% of the sample.

Whole blood was collected in K2EDTA tubes by collaborating institutions according to the institutions' own protocols. For TCRbeta analysis, collaborator samples were shipped as frozen whole blood, as isolated PBMCs, or as DNA extracted from either sample type. The sequenced sample consisted of peripheral blood. The clonotype was recovered from a man aged 45 to 65 with acute or convalescent COVID-19.

Here is the DNA: TGTGCCAGCAGCCCCACGACAGTGACGAACACTGAAGCTTTCTTT. It translates as CASSPTTVTNTEAFF. Recombination connected TRBV5-5 to TRBJ1-1; the D gene is possibly TRBD1, with 5 bases matching. The CDR3, cysteine through phenylalanine, is 15 amino acids long. Only the CDR3 DNA stays, 45 bases, in frame from base 1. The germline V gene encodes CDR1 SGHKS and CDR2 YYEKEE (reference sequence). V is shortened by 4 bases, J by 1 base, and the region joining them spans 14 bases.